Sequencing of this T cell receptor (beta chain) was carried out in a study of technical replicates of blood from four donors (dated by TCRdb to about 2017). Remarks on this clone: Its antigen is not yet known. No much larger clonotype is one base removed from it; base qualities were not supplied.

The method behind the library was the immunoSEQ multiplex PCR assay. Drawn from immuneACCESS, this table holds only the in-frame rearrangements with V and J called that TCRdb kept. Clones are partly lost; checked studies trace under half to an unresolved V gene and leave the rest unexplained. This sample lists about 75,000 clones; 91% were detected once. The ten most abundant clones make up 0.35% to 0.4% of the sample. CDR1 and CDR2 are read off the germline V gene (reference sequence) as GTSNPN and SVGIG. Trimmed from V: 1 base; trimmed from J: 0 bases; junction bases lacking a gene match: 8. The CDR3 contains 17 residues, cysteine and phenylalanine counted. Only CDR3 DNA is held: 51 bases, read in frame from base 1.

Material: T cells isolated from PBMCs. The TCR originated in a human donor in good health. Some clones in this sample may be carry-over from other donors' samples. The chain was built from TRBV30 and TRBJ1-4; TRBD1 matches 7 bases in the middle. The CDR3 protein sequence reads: CAWSGQNRGATNEKLFF. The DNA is TGTGCCTGGAGTGGGCAAAACAGGGGCGCAACTAATGAAAAACTGTTTTTT. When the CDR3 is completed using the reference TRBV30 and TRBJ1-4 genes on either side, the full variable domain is SQTIHQWPATLVQPVGSPLSLECTVEGTSNPNLYWYRQAAGRGLQLLFYSVGIGQISSEVPQNLSASRPQDRQFILSSKKLLLSDSGFYLCAWSGQNRGATNEKLFFGSGTQLSVL.